The present T cell receptor (beta chain) was sequenced within a study of T cell clonotyping in hematopoietic cell transplantation. Study overall: Cytoreduction preceded collection of pretransplant recipient samples.

Time point denoted: recipient sample about 28 days before transplant, after cytoreduction. Recipient blood drawn about 28 days pretransplant and days 30, 100, 180 after. Study results and limitations: At the given depth, recipient repertoires were over 97% de novo clonotypes.

TCRdb's copy holds only in-frame clones and misses some; the assay was immunoSEQ multiplex PCR. The sample yields 15,000 to 20,000 clones, 60% to 80% seen once. As for this clone: Its antigen is as yet unknown.

Trimming shortened V by 3 bases and J by 3 bases, and 6 bases separated the two germline ends. The CDR3 is made up of 13 amino acids. Germline V gene data show CDR1 as LNHDA and CDR2 as SQIVND (reference sequence). This TCR derives from a man in his sixties with acute myeloid leukemia. Some clones in this sample may be carry-over from other donors' samples. The chain has TRBV19 and TRBJ2-1; D remains unclear. The sample here was peripheral blood mononuclear cells, taken before stem cell transplant. DNA for the CDR3: TGTGCCAGTAGTATGGACGGCTACAATGAGCAGTTCTTC. It is translated as CASSMDGYNEQFF.